In its sample, the clone carrying this T cell receptor beta chain was seen a few times. Its matching antigen is unknown. The data were taken from a study of vaccination and CD4 T cells after COVID-19. Treatment denoted: approximately 9-day PBMC culture with coronavirus spike peptide pools or control peptides (ViraFEST assay). CDR3 length: 15 residues. The V and J ends lost 7 bases and 7 bases respectively, with 17 bases between them. Sequenced with the Oncomine TCR Beta short-read assay was DNA taken from cultured CD4+ T cells. Using its own MiXCR run on the PCR reads, TCRdb lists one record per CDR3 protein. The repertoire holds approximately 12,000 distinct CDR3 sequences, approximately 60% seen once, with around 8% in the top ten.

What was sequenced was CD4+ T cells from blood, cultured in vitro. The clonotype originates from a human donor who had recovered from COVID-19. The chain combines TRBV12-3 or TRBV12-4 with TRBJ1-6; D gene unclear. CDR3 nucleotides: TGTGCCAGCACTGTCCGGGGAATAAAGAATTCACCCCTCCACTTT. This encodes CASTVRGIKNSPLHF.